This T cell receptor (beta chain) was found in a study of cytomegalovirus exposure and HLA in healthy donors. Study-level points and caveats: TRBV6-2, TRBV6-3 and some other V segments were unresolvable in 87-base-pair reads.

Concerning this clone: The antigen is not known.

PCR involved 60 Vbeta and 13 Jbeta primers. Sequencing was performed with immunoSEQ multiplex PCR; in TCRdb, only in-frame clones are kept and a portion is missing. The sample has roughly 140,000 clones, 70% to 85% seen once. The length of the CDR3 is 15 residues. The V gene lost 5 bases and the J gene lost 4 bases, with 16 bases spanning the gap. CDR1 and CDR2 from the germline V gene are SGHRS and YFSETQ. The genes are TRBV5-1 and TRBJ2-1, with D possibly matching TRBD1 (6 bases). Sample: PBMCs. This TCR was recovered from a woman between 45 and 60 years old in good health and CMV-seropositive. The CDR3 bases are TGCGCCAGCAGGGTAGATAGAACAGGGTACAATGAGCAGTTCTTC. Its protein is CASRVDRTGYNEQFF.